A selection of T cell receptor beta chains follows, all from one sample in a study of blood T cell repertoires in COVID-19. This table comes from immunoSEQ multiplex PCR, and its TCRdb copy is limited to in-frame clones, with some not included. This sample has some 150,000 clones, with 88% found just once. Sequenced sample: peripheral blood. The receptors were sampled from a human donor in a cohort sampled during active COVID-19. Each CDR3 is given with its conserved first and last residue. The D gene is left open where the match is weak. Clone size is given for some rows only: seen once, a few or many times, or a class if the clone is expanded.

v_call: TRBV25-1; d_call: .; j_call: TRBJ2-5; clone_size: .; cdr3_nt: TGTGCCAGCAGTCGACGACAGGAACCAGAGACCCAGTACTTC; cdr3_aa: CASSRRQEPETQYF
v_call: TRBV15; d_call: .; j_call: TRBJ2-7; clone_size: .; cdr3_nt: TGTGCCACCAGCAGAGAACAGGGACCCTACGAGCAGTACTTC; cdr3_aa: CATSREQGPYEQYF
v_call: TRBV7-9; d_call: .; j_call: TRBJ2-5; clone_size: .; cdr3_nt: TGTGCCAGCAGCTTAGGACTAGAAGAGACCCAGTACTTC; cdr3_aa: CASSLGLEETQYF
v_call: TRBV18; d_call: .; j_call: TRBJ2-4; clone_size: .; cdr3_nt: TGTGCCAGCTCACTCCCGGGACTCTCCAAAAACATTCAGTACTTC; cdr3_aa: CASSLPGLSKNIQYF
v_call: TRBV6-2/TRBV6-3; d_call: TRBD1; j_call: TRBJ2-1; clone_size: .; cdr3_nt: TGTGCCAGCAGCTCCCTCACTACAGGGGAGTATGAGCAGTTCTTC; cdr3_aa: CASSSLTTGEYEQFF
v_call: TRBV30; d_call: .; j_call: TRBJ1-1; clone_size: .; cdr3_nt: TGTGCCTGGAGTGTACGCGGCAGACAGGTCGTTTTCTTT; cdr3_aa: CAWSVRGRQVVFF
v_call: TRBV4-3; d_call: .; j_call: TRBJ2-3; clone_size: .; cdr3_nt: TGCGCCAGCAGCCCCGAGCGGTTCTCAGATACGCAGTATTTT; cdr3_aa: CASSPERFSDTQYF
v_call: TRBV9; d_call: TRBD1; j_call: TRBJ2-3; clone_size: .; cdr3_nt: TGTGCCAGCAGCGTGCAGGGGGCCACGCAGTATTTT; cdr3_aa: CASSVQGATQYF
v_call: TRBV5-1; d_call: TRBD2; j_call: TRBJ2-5; clone_size: .; cdr3_nt: TGCGCCAGCAGCTTGGGTACAGCGGGGGCCTCCCAAGAGACCCAGTACTTC; cdr3_aa: CASSLGTAGASQETQYF
v_call: TRBV30; d_call: .; j_call: TRBJ1-2; clone_size: .; cdr3_nt: TGTGCCTGGAGTGGGGGACTTTGGCGCTACACCTTC; cdr3_aa: CAWSGGLWRYTF
v_call: TRBV3-1/TRBV3-2; d_call: TRBD1; j_call: TRBJ1-1; clone_size: .; cdr3_nt: TGTGCCAGCAGCCAAGCCAGGGGGAGGACTGAAGCTTTCTTT; cdr3_aa: CASSQARGRTEAFF
v_call: TRBV6-2/TRBV6-3; d_call: .; j_call: TRBJ2-4; clone_size: .; cdr3_nt: TGTGCCAGCAGTTACTCTAGTTCAGCCAAAAACATTCAGTACTTC; cdr3_aa: CASSYSSSAKNIQYF
v_call: TRBV11-2; d_call: .; j_call: TRBJ2-3; clone_size: .; cdr3_nt: TGTGCCAGCAGCCCTGGACAGATTTGGCTCACAGATACGCAGTATTTT; cdr3_aa: CASSPGQIWLTDTQYF
v_call: TRBV6-6; d_call: TRBD1; j_call: TRBJ2-1; clone_size: .; cdr3_nt: TGTGCCAGCAGTTACTTGGGACAGGGGAATGAGCAGTTCTTC; cdr3_aa: CASSYLGQGNEQFF
v_call: TRBV7-3; d_call: TRBD2; j_call: TRBJ2-1; clone_size: .; cdr3_nt: TGTGCCAGCAGAAAAACGGCTAGCGGGACAATAAACAATGAGCAGTTCTTC; cdr3_aa: CASRKTASGTINNEQFF
v_call: TRBV7-8; d_call: TRBD1; j_call: TRBJ2-7; clone_size: .; cdr3_nt: TGTGCCAGCAGCCCGCCGGGACAGAGCTCCTACGAGCAGTACTTC; cdr3_aa: CASSPPGQSSYEQYF
v_call: TRBV2; d_call: TRBD1; j_call: TRBJ1-5; clone_size: .; cdr3_nt: TGTGCCAGCAGTGAAGGTCGGACAGGGGGATGGAGCAATCAGCCCCAGCATTTT; cdr3_aa: CASSEGRTGGWSNQPQHF
v_call: TRBV6-2/TRBV6-3; d_call: TRBD2; j_call: TRBJ2-1; clone_size: .; cdr3_nt: TGTGCCAGCAGTGATCTAGCGGGAGGCTTCTACAATGAGCAGTTCTTC; cdr3_aa: CASSDLAGGFYNEQFF
v_call: TRBV9; d_call: .; j_call: TRBJ1-1; clone_size: .; cdr3_nt: TGTGCCAGCAGCCCCCCTTCAACTCGGGAAGCTTTCTTT; cdr3_aa: CASSPPSTREAFF
v_call: TRBV6-6; d_call: TRBD1; j_call: TRBJ1-5; clone_size: .; cdr3_nt: TGTGCCAGCAGTCAAGCCGGGACAGGGGGCATTCAGCCCCAGCATTTT; cdr3_aa: CASSQAGTGGIQPQHF
v_call: TRBV6-5; d_call: TRBD1; j_call: TRBJ1-1; clone_size: .; cdr3_nt: TGTGCCAGCAGGCTAGACAGGGCCACTGAAGCTTTCTTT; cdr3_aa: CASRLDRATEAFF
v_call: TRBV30; d_call: .; j_call: TRBJ1-1; clone_size: .; cdr3_nt: TGTGCCTGGAGTGAACCCGGGACAAAAGCTTTCTTT; cdr3_aa: CAWSEPGTKAFF
v_call: TRBV27; d_call: TRBD2; j_call: TRBJ2-1; clone_size: .; cdr3_nt: TGTGCCAGCAGTTCCCCAGCGGGAGGAACCTACAATGAGCAGTTCTTC; cdr3_aa: CASSSPAGGTYNEQFF
v_call: TRBV19; d_call: TRBD1; j_call: TRBJ1-4; clone_size: once; cdr3_nt: TGTGCCAGTAGCCAACCTGGGACAGATGAAAAACTGTTTTTT; cdr3_aa: CASSQPGTDEKLFF
v_call: TRBV7-2; d_call: .; j_call: TRBJ1-2; clone_size: once; cdr3_nt: TGTGCCAGCAGCTCTTCAACACAGGCCCCCTATGGCTACACCTTC; cdr3_aa: CASSSSTQAPYGYTF
v_call: TRBV18; d_call: TRBD1; j_call: TRBJ2-7; clone_size: .; cdr3_nt: TGTGCCAGCTCACCGGGACAGGGATTCTACGAGCAGTACTTC; cdr3_aa: CASSPGQGFYEQYF
v_call: TRBV28; d_call: TRBD2; j_call: TRBJ2-3; clone_size: once; cdr3_nt: TGTGCCAGCAGTTTACCTAGCGGAACAGATACGCAGTATTTT; cdr3_aa: CASSLPSGTDTQYF
v_call: TRBV3-1/TRBV3-2; d_call: TRBD1; j_call: TRBJ1-3; clone_size: .; cdr3_nt: TGTGCCAGCAGCCCACGACAGGGAACCTTCGGAAACACCATATATTTT; cdr3_aa: CASSPRQGTFGNTIYF
v_call: TRBV4-3; d_call: TRBD1; j_call: TRBJ2-7; clone_size: .; cdr3_nt: TGCGCCAGCAGCCAAGCGATTCGACAGGGTGTTAATTCCGAGCAGTACTTC; cdr3_aa: CASSQAIRQGVNSEQYF
v_call: TRBV7-2; d_call: .; j_call: TRBJ1-2; clone_size: .; cdr3_nt: TGTGCCAGCAGCTTTGACGGAGACTATGGCTACACCTTC; cdr3_aa: CASSFDGDYGYTF
v_call: TRBV11-2; d_call: .; j_call: TRBJ2-4; clone_size: .; cdr3_nt: TGTGCCAGCAGCTTCTCGAGAAACATTCAGTACTTC; cdr3_aa: CASSFSRNIQYF
v_call: TRBV2; d_call: .; j_call: TRBJ2-2; clone_size: .; cdr3_nt: TGTGCCAGCAGGGCCGGGACAACAACCGGGGAGCTGTTTTTT; cdr3_aa: CASRAGTTTGELFF
v_call: TRBV12-3/TRBV12-4; d_call: .; j_call: TRBJ1-4; clone_size: .; cdr3_nt: TGTGCCAGCAGGGGGGCCGACGGCGGAAAACTGTTTTTT; cdr3_aa: CASRGADGGKLFF
v_call: TRBV6-2/TRBV6-3; d_call: TRBD1; j_call: TRBJ2-1; clone_size: .; cdr3_nt: TGTGCCAGCAGTTACGCCGGGACAGAATACAATGAGCAGTTCTTC; cdr3_aa: CASSYAGTEYNEQFF
v_call: TRBV30; d_call: TRBD1; j_call: TRBJ2-7; clone_size: .; cdr3_nt: TGTGCCTGGAGTGGGGGACAGGGGAGCTCCTACGAGCAGTACTTC; cdr3_aa: CAWSGGQGSSYEQYF
v_call: TRBV5-1; d_call: TRBD2; j_call: TRBJ2-1; clone_size: once; cdr3_nt: TGCGCCAGCAGCTCTTCAAGCGGGAGATTAAATGAGCAGTTCTTC; cdr3_aa: CASSSSSGRLNEQFF
v_call: TRBV5-6; d_call: .; j_call: TRBJ2-3; clone_size: .; cdr3_nt: TGTGCCAGCAGGCACCTGGCTTCCTTTAGCACAGATACGCAGTATTTT; cdr3_aa: CASRHLASFSTDTQYF
v_call: TRBV7-6; d_call: TRBD2; j_call: TRBJ2-3; clone_size: .; cdr3_nt: TGTGCCAGCAGCGACGGGAGCGGGAGTGCAGATACGCAGTATTTT; cdr3_aa: CASSDGSGSADTQYF